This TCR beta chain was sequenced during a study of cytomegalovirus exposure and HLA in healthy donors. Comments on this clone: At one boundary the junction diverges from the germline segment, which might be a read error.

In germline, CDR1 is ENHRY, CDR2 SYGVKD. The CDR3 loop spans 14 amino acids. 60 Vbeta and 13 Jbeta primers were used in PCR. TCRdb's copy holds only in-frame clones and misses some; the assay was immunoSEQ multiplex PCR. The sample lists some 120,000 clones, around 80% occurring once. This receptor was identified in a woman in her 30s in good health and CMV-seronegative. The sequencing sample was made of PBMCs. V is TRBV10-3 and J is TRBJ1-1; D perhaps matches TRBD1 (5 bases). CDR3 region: CASSSARDNTEAFF. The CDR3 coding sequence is TGTGCCAGCAGTTCAGCCAGGGATAATACTGAAGCTTTCTTT.